These T cell receptor beta chains were read from a single sample in a study of regulatory T cells in long-lasting Graves disease. TCRdb itself ran the multiplex PCR reads through MiXCR, one entry per CDR3 protein. The repertoire includes 400,000 to 500,000 distinct CDR3 sequences, about a sixth of them detected once, and about 25% sits in the top ten. Another study also made use of these data, one on T cells in Graves' hyperthyroidism and ophthalmopathy.

The sequencing used peripheral blood mononuclear cells (PBMCs), collected at new diagnosis, from a patient treated with antithyroid drugs. The receptors originated from a young woman with Graves disease. Both conserved end residues are part of each CDR3. Fields, in order: V gene, clone size, D gene, J gene, CDR3 protein, CDR3 DNA. A D gene is named only where the DNA matches it firmly. Some rows have no size entry. The others give once, few or many, or a class for an expanded clone.

V: TRBV6-2/TRBV6-3
size: few
D: NA
J: TRBJ2-1
CDR3: CASIGGPGNYNEQFF
DNA: TGTGCCAGCATTGGAGGACCGGGGAACTACAATGAGCAGTTCTTC

V: TRBV6-2/TRBV6-3
size: few
D: NA
J: TRBJ2-1
CDR3: CASNRGTYNEQFF
DNA: TGTGCCAGCAACCGGGGTACCTACAATGAGCAGTTCTTC

V: TRBV20-1
size: NA
D: NA
J: TRBJ1-1
CDR3: CSAREGRGAGAFF
DNA: TGCAGTGCTAGAGAAGGACGGGGGGCCGGGGCTTTCTTT

V: TRBV11-2
size: many
D: NA
J: TRBJ2-1
CDR3: CASSLGTAREQFF
DNA: TGTGCCAGCAGCTTAGGAACAGCGAGGGAGCAGTTCTTC

V: TRBV3-1
size: many
D: NA
J: TRBJ2-7
CDR3: CASSQDGGGYEQYF
DNA: TGTGCCAGCAGCCAAGACGGGGGTGGGTACGAGCAGTACTTC

V: TRBV20-1
size: NA
D: TRBD1
J: TRBJ2-1
CDR3: CSARKTGGSGNEQFF
DNA: TGCAGTGCTAGGAAAACAGGGGGCTCGGGCAATGAGCAGTTCTTC

V: TRBV27
size: many
D: NA
J: TRBJ1-2
CDR3: CASSYRTNSNYGYTF
DNA: TGTGCCAGCAGTTACCGAACCAATTCAAACTATGGCTACACCTTC

V: TRBV28
size: few
D: TRBD1
J: TRBJ1-6
CDR3: CASSSPGQGTSPLHF
DNA: TGTGCCAGCAGCTCGCCGGGACAGGGTACTTCACCCCTCCACTTT

V: TRBV29-1
size: NA
D: TRBD2
J: TRBJ2-3
CDR3: CSAGLAGATSTDTQYF
DNA: TGCAGCGCAGGACTAGCGGGGGCGACTAGCACAGATACGCAGTATTTT

V: TRBV10-3
size: few
D: NA
J: TRBJ2-1
CDR3: CAIRGSAWEQFF
DNA: TGTGCCATCAGAGGGTCGGCCTGGGAGCAGTTCTTC

V: TRBV28
size: NA
D: NA
J: TRBJ2-3
CDR3: CASSLAGTHGDTQYF
DNA: TGTGCCAGCAGTTTAGCCGGGACCCATGGGGATACGCAGTATTTT

V: TRBV27
size: many
D: NA
J: TRBJ2-1
CDR3: CASITPWGTLNNEQFF
DNA: TGTGCCAGCATCACCCCTTGGGGAACTTTAAACAATGAGCAGTTCTTC

V: TRBV5-5
size: NA
D: NA
J: TRBJ2-7
CDR3: CASSGGGNSYEQYF
DNA: TGTGCCAGCAGCGGGGGGGGCAACTCCTACGAGCAGTACTTC

V: TRBV7-3
size: many
D: NA
J: TRBJ2-1
CDR3: CASSLVGTSYNEQFF
DNA: TGCGCCAGCAGCTTGGTAGGGACCTCCTACAATGAGCAGTTCTTC

V: TRBV11-2
size: many
D: NA
J: TRBJ2-4
CDR3: CASSLGIMARAKNIQYF
DNA: TGTGCCAGCAGCTTAGGTATCATGGCTCGAGCCAAAAACATTCAGTACTTC

V: TRBV12-3/TRBV12-4
size: few
D: TRBD2
J: TRBJ2-2
CDR3: CASSPGTSGSGTGELFF
DNA: TGTGCCAGCAGTCCCGGGACTAGCGGGAGTGGCACCGGGGAGCTGTTTTTT

V: TRBV6-6
size: many
D: NA
J: TRBJ2-1
CDR3: CASSYSRQATYNEQFF
DNA: TGTGCCAGCAGTTACTCGAGACAGGCGACCTACAATGAGCAGTTCTTC

V: TRBV4-3
size: few
D: NA
J: TRBJ2-3
CDR3: CASSQDIGGSPPSTQYF
DNA: TGCGCCAGCAGCCAAGATATTGGGGGATCGCCCCCAAGCACGCAGTATTTT

V: TRBV12-3/TRBV12-4
size: NA
D: NA
J: TRBJ2-7
CDR3: CASRGSFHEQYF
DNA: TGTGCCAGCAGGGGAAGCTTCCACGAGCAGTACTTC

V: TRBV6-2/TRBV6-3
size: few
D: NA
J: TRBJ2-1
CDR3: CASSYSMGRPPGVRGSYNEQFF
DNA: TGTGCCAGCAGTTACTCGATGGGAAGGCCTCCGGGAGTCAGGGGATCCTACAATGAGCAGTTCTTC

V: TRBV11-3
size: many
D: TRBD2
J: TRBJ2-3
CDR3: CASSPGALAGAVDTQYF
DNA: TGTGCCAGCAGCCCAGGGGCGCTAGCGGGAGCGGTAGATACGCAGTATTTT

V: TRBV2
size: few
D: TRBD1
J: TRBJ1-4
CDR3: CASSESTGREELFF
DNA: TGTGCCAGCAGTGAATCGACAGGGCGTGAAGAACTGTTTTTT

V: TRBV6-4
size: NA
D: NA
J: TRBJ1-1
CDR3: CASSVADSLNTEAFF
DNA: TGTGCCAGCAGTGTCGCCGACAGCCTGAACACTGAAGCTTTCTTT

V: TRBV7-2
size: many
D: NA
J: TRBJ2-1
CDR3: CASSRGGASYNEQFF
DNA: TGTGCCAGCAGCAGGGGCGGGGCCTCCTACAATGAGCAGTTCTTC

V: TRBV27
size: few
D: TRBD2
J: TRBJ2-3
CDR3: CASSLRRTSGSGTHTADTQYF
DNA: TGTGCCAGCAGTTTAAGGCGGACTAGCGGGAGTGGGACACACACGGCAGATACGCAGTATTTT

V: TRBV27
size: NA
D: NA
J: TRBJ1-6
CDR3: CASSLTLRRSPLHF
DNA: TGTGCCAGCAGTTTGACCCTTCGGAGGTCACCCCTCCACTTT

V: TRBV28
size: NA
D: TRBD1
J: TRBJ2-5
CDR3: CASSPRTGTETQYF
DNA: TGTGCCAGCAGTCCCCGGACAGGGACAGAGACCCAGTACTTC

V: TRBV29-1
size: few
D: TRBD1
J: TRBJ2-7
CDR3: CSVDGGQGSYEQYF
DNA: TGCAGCGTTGACGGGGGACAGGGCTCCTACGAGCAGTACTTC

V: TRBV15
size: many
D: NA
J: TRBJ2-3
CDR3: CATSRETDTQYF
DNA: TGTGCCACCAGCAGAGAAACAGATACGCAGTATTTT

V: TRBV28
size: NA
D: TRBD2
J: TRBJ2-2
CDR3: CASTFPAGGGTGELFF
DNA: TGTGCCAGCACATTCCCAGCGGGAGGTGGCACCGGGGAGCTGTTTTTT

V: TRBV28
size: many
D: NA
J: TRBJ1-5
CDR3: CASSNLAGYSNQPQHF
DNA: TGTGCCAGCAGCAACCTGGCAGGGTACAGCAATCAGCCCCAGCATTTT

V: TRBV6-1
size: NA
D: NA
J: TRBJ2-7
CDR3: CASSIPEGYEQYF
DNA: TGTGCCAGCAGCATCCCGGAGGGATACGAGCAGTACTTC

V: TRBV28
size: many
D: NA
J: TRBJ2-5
CDR3: CASSSTLRLGYQETQYF
DNA: TGTGCCAGCAGTTCTACCCTTCGACTAGGCTACCAAGAGACCCAGTACTTC

V: TRBV6-2/TRBV6-3
size: many
D: NA
J: TRBJ1-4
CDR3: CASSRPRAATNEKLFF
DNA: TGTGCCAGCAGCCGCCCTCGGGCAGCAACTAATGAAAAACTGTTTTTT